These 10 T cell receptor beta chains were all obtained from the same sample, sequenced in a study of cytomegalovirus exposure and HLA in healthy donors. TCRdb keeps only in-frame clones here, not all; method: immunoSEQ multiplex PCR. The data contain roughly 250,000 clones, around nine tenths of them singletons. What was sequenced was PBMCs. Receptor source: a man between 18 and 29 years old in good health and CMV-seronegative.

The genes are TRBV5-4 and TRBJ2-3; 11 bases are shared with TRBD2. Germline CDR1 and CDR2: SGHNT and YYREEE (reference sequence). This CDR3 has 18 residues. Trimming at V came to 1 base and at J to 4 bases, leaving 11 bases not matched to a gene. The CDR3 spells CASSLTYTSGSSADTQYF. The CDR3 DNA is TGTGCCAGCAGCTTGACTTATACTAGCGGGAGCTCAGCAGATACGCAGTATTTT.

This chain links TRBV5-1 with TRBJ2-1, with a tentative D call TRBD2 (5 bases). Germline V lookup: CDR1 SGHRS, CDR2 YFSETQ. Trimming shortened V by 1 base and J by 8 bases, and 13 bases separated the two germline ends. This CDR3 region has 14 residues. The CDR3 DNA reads TGCGCCAGCAGCTTGAGACGGGATCAGTATGAGCAGTTCTTC. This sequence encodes CASSLRRDQYEQFF.

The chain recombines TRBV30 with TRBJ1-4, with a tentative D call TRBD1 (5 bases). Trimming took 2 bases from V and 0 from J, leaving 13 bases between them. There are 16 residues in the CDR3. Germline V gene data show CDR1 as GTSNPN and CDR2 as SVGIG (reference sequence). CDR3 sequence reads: CAWSRGNPTTNEKLFF. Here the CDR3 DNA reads TGTGCCTGGAGTAGGGGAAACCCTACAACTAATGAAAAACTGTTTTTT.

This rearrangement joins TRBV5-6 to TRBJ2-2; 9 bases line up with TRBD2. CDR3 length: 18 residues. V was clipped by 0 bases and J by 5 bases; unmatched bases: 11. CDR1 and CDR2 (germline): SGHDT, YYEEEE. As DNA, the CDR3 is TGTGCCAGCAGCTTGGGACGGCGGGAGGGCCGTAGGACCGGGGAGCTGTTTTTT. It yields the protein CASSLGRREGRRTGELFF.

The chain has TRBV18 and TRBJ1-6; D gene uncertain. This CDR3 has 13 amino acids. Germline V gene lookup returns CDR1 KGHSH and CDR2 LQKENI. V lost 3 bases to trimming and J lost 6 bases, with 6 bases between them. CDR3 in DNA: TGTGCCAGCTCACCTGGAGGTAATTCACCCCTCCACTTT. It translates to CASSPGGNSPLHF.

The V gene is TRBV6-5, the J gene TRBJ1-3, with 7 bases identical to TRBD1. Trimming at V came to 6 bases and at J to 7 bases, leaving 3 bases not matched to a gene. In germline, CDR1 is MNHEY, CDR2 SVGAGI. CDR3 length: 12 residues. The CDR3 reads CASRGQANTIYF. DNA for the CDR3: TGTGCCAGCAGAGGACAGGCTAACACCATATATTTT.

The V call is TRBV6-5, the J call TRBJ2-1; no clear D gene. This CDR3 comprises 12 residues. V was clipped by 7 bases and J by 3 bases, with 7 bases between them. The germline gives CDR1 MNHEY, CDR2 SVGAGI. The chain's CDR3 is CASMAGYNEQFF. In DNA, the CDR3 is TGTGCCAGCATGGCAGGCTACAATGAGCAGTTCTTC.

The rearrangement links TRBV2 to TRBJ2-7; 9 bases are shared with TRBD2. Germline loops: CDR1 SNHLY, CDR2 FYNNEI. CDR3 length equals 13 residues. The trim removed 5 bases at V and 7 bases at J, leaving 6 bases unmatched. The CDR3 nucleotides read TGTGCCAGCAGTCCCGGACTAGCGAGTGAGCAGTACTTC. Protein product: CASSPGLASEQYF.

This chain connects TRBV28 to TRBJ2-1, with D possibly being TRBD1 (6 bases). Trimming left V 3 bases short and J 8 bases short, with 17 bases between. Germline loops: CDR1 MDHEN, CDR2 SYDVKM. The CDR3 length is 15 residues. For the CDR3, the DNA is TGTGCCAGCAGTTTGCCAGGGGCGAAAGTACATGAGCAGTTCTTC. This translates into CASSLPGAKVHEQFF. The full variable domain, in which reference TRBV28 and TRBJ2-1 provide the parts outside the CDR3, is DVKVTQSSRYLVKRTGEKVFLECVQDMDHENMFWYRQDPGLGLRLIYFSYDVKMKEKGDIPEGYSVSREKKERFSLILESASTNQTSMYLCASSLPGAKVHEQFFGPGTRLTVL.

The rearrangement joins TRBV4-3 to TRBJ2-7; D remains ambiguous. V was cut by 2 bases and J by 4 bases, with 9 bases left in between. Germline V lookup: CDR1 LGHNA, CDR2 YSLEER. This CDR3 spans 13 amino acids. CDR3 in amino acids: CASSQTTIYEQYF. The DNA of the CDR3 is TGCGCCAGCAGCCAAACCACTATTTACGAGCAGTACTTC.